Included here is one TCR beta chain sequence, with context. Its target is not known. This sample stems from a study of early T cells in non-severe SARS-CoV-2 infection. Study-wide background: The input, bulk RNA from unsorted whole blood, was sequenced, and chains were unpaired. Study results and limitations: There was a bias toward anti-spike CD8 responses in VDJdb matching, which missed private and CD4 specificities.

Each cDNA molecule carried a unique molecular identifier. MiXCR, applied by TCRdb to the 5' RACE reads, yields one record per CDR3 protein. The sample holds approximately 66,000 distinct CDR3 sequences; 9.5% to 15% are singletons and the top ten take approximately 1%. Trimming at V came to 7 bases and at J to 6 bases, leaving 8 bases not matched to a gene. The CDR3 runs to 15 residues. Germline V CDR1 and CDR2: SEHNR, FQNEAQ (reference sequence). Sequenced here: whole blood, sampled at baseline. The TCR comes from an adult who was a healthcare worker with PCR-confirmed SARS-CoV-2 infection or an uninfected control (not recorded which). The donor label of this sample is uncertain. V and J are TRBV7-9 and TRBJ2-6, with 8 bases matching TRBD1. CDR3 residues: CASTQGAKKANVLTF. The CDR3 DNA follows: TGTGCCAGCACCCAGGGGGCGAAGAAGGCCAACGTCCTGACTTTC.